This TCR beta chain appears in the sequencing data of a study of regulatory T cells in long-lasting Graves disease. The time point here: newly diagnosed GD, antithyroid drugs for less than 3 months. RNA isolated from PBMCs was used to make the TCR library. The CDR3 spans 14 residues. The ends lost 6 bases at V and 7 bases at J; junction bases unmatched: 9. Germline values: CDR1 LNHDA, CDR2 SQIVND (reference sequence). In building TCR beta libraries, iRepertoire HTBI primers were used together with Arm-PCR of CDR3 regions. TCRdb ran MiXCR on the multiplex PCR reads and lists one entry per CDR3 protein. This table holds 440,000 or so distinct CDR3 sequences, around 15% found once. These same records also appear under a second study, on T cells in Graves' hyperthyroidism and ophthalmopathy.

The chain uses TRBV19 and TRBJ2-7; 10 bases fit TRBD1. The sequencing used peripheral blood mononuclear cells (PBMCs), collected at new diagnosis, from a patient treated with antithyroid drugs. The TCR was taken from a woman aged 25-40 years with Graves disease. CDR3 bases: TGTGCCAGTAGGGGACAGGGGCCCACGAGGGAGCAGTACTTC. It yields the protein CASRGQGPTREQYF.